Following are 6 T cell receptor beta chains from one sample sequenced in a study of tumor-infiltrating lymphocytes in primary liver carcinoma. The input was approximately 500 ng total RNA; TCR beta cDNA was made from it with a constant-region primer. Libraries of TCR beta came from three nested multiplex PCR rounds with slightly modified ARM-PCR. With TRBV1-TRBV30 forward primers and a C-beta reverse primer, the first two PCR rounds were run for about 10 cycles each. In TCRdb, the multiplex PCR reads were re-called with MiXCR into one record per CDR3 protein. The top ten hold more than 15% of the sample, which has over 250,000 distinct CDR3 sequences, 45% to 70% seen once. Out of unsorted whole blood came the blood RNA, and germline DNA was extracted as well. The material sequenced was peripheral blood. These receptors were collected from a woman aged 25 to 39 with primary liver carcinoma and hepatitis B virus infection.

A note on this clonotype: A single base separates this from a much larger clone, so it may be a read error. The chain employs TRBV29-1 and TRBJ2-1; 12 bases match TRBD2. CDR1 and CDR2 from the germline V gene are SQVTM and ANQGSEA. The CDR3 is 13 residues long. CDR3: CSADGLAGNEHFF. As DNA, the CDR3 is TGCAGCGCCGACGGACTAGCGGGAAATGAGCATTTCTTC.

The sample holds a few counts of this clonotype. The gene calls are TRBV6-5 and TRBJ1-2; 8 bases line up with TRBD1. J was trimmed by 7 bases and V by 6 bases; bases with no gene match: 10. Germline CDR1 is MNHEY and CDR2 is SVGAGI. The CDR3 extends over 14 amino acids. Here the CDR3 DNA reads TGTGCCAGCAGGGTAATACAGGGGGGCGGTGGCTACACCTTC. Residues: CASRVIQGGGGYTF.

Turning to this clonotype: This may come from a read error, since a much larger clone is one base off. The rearrangement joins TRBV4-3 to TRBJ2-1; D is perhaps TRBD2 (7 bases). The CDR3 length is 18 residues. The germline V gene encodes CDR1 LGHNA and CDR2 YSLEER. CDR3 amino acids: CASSQGAGASGSYSEQFF. CDR3 DNA sequence: TGCGCCAGCAGCCAAGGGGCGGGGGCTAGCGGAAGCTACAGTGAGCAGTTCTTC.

Concerning this clonotype itself: An end of the junction differs from the germline gene, which may be a read error. V gene TRBV6-6 combines with J gene TRBJ1-1; 8 bases are shared with TRBD1. The CDR3 is made up of 13 amino acids. Germline CDR1 and CDR2: MNHNY and SVGAGI (reference sequence). The CDR3 DNA follows: TGTGCCAGCATCACAGGGGGGACTACTGAAGCTTCCTTT. Translation: CASITGGTTEASF.

Of note for this clonotype: This may stem from a read error, because a much larger clone lies one nucleotide away. The chain joins TRBV12-3 or TRBV12-4 to TRBJ2-3; a weak D match, TRBD2 (5 bases). This CDR3 has 12 amino acids. The CDR3 coding sequence is TGTGACAGCAATCTTTCGGGGGATACGCAGTATTTT. This gives the protein CDSNLSGDTQYF.

This clonotype was detected only once. Possible read error: a much larger clone is one base away. This chain joins TRBV6-2 or TRBV6-3 and TRBJ2-1; 9 bases agree with TRBD2. CDR1 MNHEY and CDR2 SVGEGT come from the germline V gene. The V gene end was trimmed by 2 bases and the J gene end by 5 bases; junction bases not matched to a gene: 4. This CDR3 is built from 15 residues. The DNA of the CDR3 is TGTGCCAGCAGTTACGGGACTAGCACCGACAATGAGCAGTTCTTC. Its translation: CASSYGTSTDNEQFF.